This T cell receptor (beta chain) was sequenced in a study of cytomegalovirus exposure and HLA in healthy donors. The germline CDR1 and CDR2 sequences are MNHEY and SVGAGI. The V end was cut by 2 bases, the J end by 7 bases, with 18 bases between. CDR3 length: 16 amino acids. The PCR ran on 60 Vbeta and 13 Jbeta primers. Clones were sequenced by immunoSEQ multiplex PCR, and TCRdb holds only the in-frame ones, with some missing. The sample lists about 150,000 clones, approximately 80% occurring once. The TCR originated in a woman aged 40 to 50 in good health and CMV-seronegative. The rearrangement joins TRBV6-5 to TRBJ1-5, with D uncertain. The sequenced sample was PBMCs. The CDR3 sequence is CASSYPGVWRRQPQHF. The CDR3 DNA follows: TGTGCCAGCAGTTACCCCGGGGTTTGGAGGCGGCAGCCCCAGCATTTT.